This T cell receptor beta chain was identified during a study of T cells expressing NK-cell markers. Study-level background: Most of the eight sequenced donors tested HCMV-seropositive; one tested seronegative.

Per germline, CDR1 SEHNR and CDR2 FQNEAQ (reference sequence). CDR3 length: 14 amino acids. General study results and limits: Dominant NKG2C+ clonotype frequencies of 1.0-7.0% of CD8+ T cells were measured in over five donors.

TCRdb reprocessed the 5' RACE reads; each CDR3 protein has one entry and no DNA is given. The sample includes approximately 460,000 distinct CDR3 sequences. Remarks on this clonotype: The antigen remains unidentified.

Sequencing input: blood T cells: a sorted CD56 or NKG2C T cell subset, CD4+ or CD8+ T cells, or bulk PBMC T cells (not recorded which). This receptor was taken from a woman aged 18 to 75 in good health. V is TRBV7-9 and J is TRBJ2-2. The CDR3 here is CASSLGHTTGELFF.